One TCR beta chain is described in this entry. This sample is drawn from a study of T cells in Graves' hyperthyroidism and ophthalmopathy. Clinicians diagnosed patients from clinical symptoms, serum thyroxine and TRAb, thyroid ultrasound and orbital computed tomography. TCR beta CDR3 sequences were amplified from RNA transcripts. The HTBI primer set drove a first-round RT-PCR of the TCR CDR3. One entry per CDR3 protein, called by TCRdb with MiXCR from the multiplex PCR reads. This table has 250,000 to 400,000 distinct CDR3 sequences, roughly 15% appearing once. The sample consisted of blood. This TCR was recovered from a woman aged 40 to 55 with Graves' ophthalmopathy.

The CDR3 nucleotides read TGTGCCAGCAGCTTAAGGATGTCAACCGAGAACACTGAAGCTTTCTTT. Translation gives CASSLRMSTENTEAFF. The chain carries TRBV7-9 and TRBJ1-1; no firm D call. The V gene lost 2 bases and the J gene lost 1 base, with 14 bases spanning the gap. The CDR3 is 16 residues long. Germline V CDR1 and CDR2: SEHNR, FQNEAQ (reference sequence).